This T cell receptor (beta chain) is from a study of T cell changes during pregnancy in multiple sclerosis. Germline V gene data show CDR1 as MNHEY and CDR2 as SVGAGI. This CDR3 is 14 amino acids long. Trimming removed 1 base at V and 7 bases at J, with 13 bases between. Using immunoSEQ multiplex PCR, the repertoire was profiled, and TCRdb retains in-frame clones only, with some absent. The table includes tens of thousands of clones, roughly 92% detected once. The sequence came from a female donor in good health, enrolled as a control in a pregnancy study. The sequencing used peripheral blood, collected in the second trimester of pregnancy. The chain uses TRBV6-5 and TRBJ1-1; D gene uncertain. CDR3 DNA sequence: TGTGCCAGCAGTTACTACGGGGAGGCGGGTGAAGCTTTCTTT. Amino acid sequence: CASSYYGEAGEAFF.